The rows below give T cell receptor beta chains drawn from one sample of a study of vaccination and CD4 T cells after COVID-19. These receptors lack a known antigen. Each CDR3 protein gets one entry after TCRdb re-called the PCR reads with MiXCR. Counted here are some 10,000 distinct CDR3 sequences, over 40% occurring once; the ten biggest clones make up about a fifth. Sequencing was done on a sample of CD4+ T cells from blood, cultured in vitro. The receptors were gathered from a human donor who had recovered from COVID-19. CDR3s include the opening cysteine and the closing phenylalanine or tryptophan. D genes are given only for firm matches. A row's size may be missing; if present it is once, few, many or a size class.

CDR3 protein,CDR3 DNA,clone size,J gene,D gene,V gene
CATSRTLGRRDTQYF,TGTGCCACCAGCAGAACCCTGGGCCGCCGGGATACGCAGTATTTT,few,TRBJ2-3,-,TRBV15
CASSQNYGYTF,TGTGCCAGCAGCCAGAACTATGGCTACACCTTC,-,TRBJ1-2,-,TRBV7-2
CASSLSGTGGGYTF,TGTGCCAGCAGTTTAAGCGGGACAGGGGGCGGCTACACCTTC,few,TRBJ1-2,TRBD1,TRBV12-3/TRBV12-4
CASSKAFGYTF,TGTGCCAGCAGTAAAGCTTTCGGCTACACCTTC,-,TRBJ1-2,-,TRBV12-3/TRBV12-4
CASSLSRGGGSSYNEQFF,TGTGCCAGCAGTTTATCGAGGGGGGGCGGGAGCTCCTACAATGAGCAGTTCTTC,few,TRBJ2-1,-,TRBV27
CASSEYRNRGETQYF,TGTGCCAGCAGTGAATATAGGAACAGGGGGGAGACCCAGTACTTC,-,TRBJ2-5,TRBD1,TRBV25-1
CASSYSGFEQYF,TGTGCCAGCAGTTACTCGGGTTTCGAGCAGTACTTC,-,TRBJ2-7,-,TRBV6-5
CASSPDSYGYTF,TGTGCCAGCAGTCCTGACAGCTATGGCTACACCTTC,-,TRBJ1-2,-,TRBV6-1
CASSYEGNSPLHF,TGTGCCAGCAGTTACGAAGGAAATTCACCCCTCCACTTT,-,TRBJ1-6,-,TRBV6-5
CASSYNALTGYTF,TGTGCCAGCAGTTACAATGCCTTGACCGGCTACACCTTC,medium-sized,TRBJ1-2,-,TRBV6-5
CASSYSTLDRGSYEQYF,TGTGCCAGCAGTTACTCGACCCTGGACAGGGGATCTTACGAGCAGTACTTC,-,TRBJ2-7,TRBD1,TRBV6-5
CASERQGGSSTDTQYF,TGTGCCAGCGAGAGACAGGGGGGGTCTAGCACAGATACGCAGTATTTT,-,TRBJ2-3,TRBD1,TRBV11-2
CASSQEMRYEQFF,TGCGCCAGCAGCCAAGAGATGAGATATGAGCAGTTCTTC,-,TRBJ2-1,-,TRBV4-3
CASSPYGTGELFF,TGCGCCAGCAGCCCGTATGGCACCGGGGAGCTGTTTTTT,-,TRBJ2-2,-,TRBV4-3
CASSETGTSRHEQYF,TGTGCCAGTAGTGAGACCGGGACTAGTCGCCACGAGCAGTACTTC,-,TRBJ2-7,TRBD2,TRBV19
CAISSYNEQFF,TGTGCAATCAGCTCCTACAATGAGCAGTTCTTC,once,TRBJ2-1,-,TRBV6-1
CASRAGVVETQYF,TGTGCCAGCAGGGCAGGGGTAGTGGAGACCCAGTACTTC,few,TRBJ2-5,-,TRBV2
CASSRSGATGELFF,TGTGCCAGCAGCCGGAGCGGAGCTACCGGGGAGCTGTTTTTT,few,TRBJ2-2,-,TRBV7-2
CASKRWTEAFF,TGTGCCAGCAAGAGGTGGACTGAAGCTTTCTTT,few,TRBJ1-1,-,TRBV6-2/TRBV6-3
CSARLDSLNTGELFF,TGCAGTGCTAGATTGGACAGCTTGAACACCGGGGAGCTGTTTTTT,-,TRBJ2-2,-,TRBV20-1